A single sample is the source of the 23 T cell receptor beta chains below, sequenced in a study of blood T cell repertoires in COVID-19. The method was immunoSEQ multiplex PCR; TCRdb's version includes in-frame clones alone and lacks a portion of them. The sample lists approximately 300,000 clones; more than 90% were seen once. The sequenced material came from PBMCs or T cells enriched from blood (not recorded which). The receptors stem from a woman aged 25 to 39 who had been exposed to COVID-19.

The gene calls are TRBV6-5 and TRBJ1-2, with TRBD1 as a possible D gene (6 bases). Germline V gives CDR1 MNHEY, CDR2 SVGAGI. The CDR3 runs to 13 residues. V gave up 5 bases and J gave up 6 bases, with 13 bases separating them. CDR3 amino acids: CASSLRDMDGYTF. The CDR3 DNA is TGTGCCAGCAGTCTCCGGGACATGGATGGCTACACCTTC.

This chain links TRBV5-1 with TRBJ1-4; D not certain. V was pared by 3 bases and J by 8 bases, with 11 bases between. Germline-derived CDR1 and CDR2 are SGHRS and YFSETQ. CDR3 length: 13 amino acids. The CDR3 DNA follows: TGCGCCAGCAGCTGGGCAGGTGGGGAAAAACTGTTTTTT. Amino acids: CASSWAGGEKLFF.

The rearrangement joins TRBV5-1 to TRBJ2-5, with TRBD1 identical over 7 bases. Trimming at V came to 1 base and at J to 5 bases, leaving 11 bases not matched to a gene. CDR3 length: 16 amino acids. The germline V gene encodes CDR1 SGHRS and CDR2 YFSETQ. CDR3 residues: CASSLSPGQMIETQYF. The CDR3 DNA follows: TGCGCCAGCAGCTTGTCCCCGGGACAGATGATTGAGACCCAGTACTTC.

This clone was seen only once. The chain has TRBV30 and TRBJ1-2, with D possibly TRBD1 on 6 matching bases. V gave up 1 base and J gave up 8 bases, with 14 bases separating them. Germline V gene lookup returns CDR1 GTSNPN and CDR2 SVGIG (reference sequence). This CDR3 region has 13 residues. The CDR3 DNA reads TGTGCCTGGAGTGCCCAGGGGCAGGGGGGCTACACCTTC. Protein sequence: CAWSAQGQGGYTF.

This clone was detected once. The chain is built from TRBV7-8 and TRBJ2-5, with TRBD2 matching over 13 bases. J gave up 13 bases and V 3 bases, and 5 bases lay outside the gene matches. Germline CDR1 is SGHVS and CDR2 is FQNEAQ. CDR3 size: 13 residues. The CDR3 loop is CASSLTSGGPWYF. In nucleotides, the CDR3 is TGTGCCAGCAGCTTGACTAGCGGGGGGCCCTGGTACTTC.

The CDR3 nucleotides are TGTGCCAGCAGCCACGCACAGGGGTACGGCTACACCTTC. This gives the protein CASSHAQGYGYTF. The rearrangement links TRBV7-9 to TRBJ1-2, with 7 bases that match TRBD1. The V segment lost 5 bases and the J segment 8 bases; nucleotides outside the gene matches: 8. In germline, CDR1 is SEHNR, CDR2 FQNEAQ (reference sequence). The CDR3 has 13 residues.

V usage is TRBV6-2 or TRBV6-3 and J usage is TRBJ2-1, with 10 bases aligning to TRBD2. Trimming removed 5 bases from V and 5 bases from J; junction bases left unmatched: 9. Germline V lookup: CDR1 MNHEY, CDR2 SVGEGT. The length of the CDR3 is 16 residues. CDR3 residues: CASSPQGAGGHNEQFF. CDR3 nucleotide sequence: TGTGCCAGCAGTCCCCAGGGAGCGGGGGGGCACAATGAGCAGTTCTTC.

The CDR3 DNA reads TGTGCCAGCAGCGCGACAGCTACTAATTCACCCCTCCACTTT. It codes for CASSATATNSPLHF. The chain links TRBV11-2 to TRBJ1-6; a weak D match, TRBD1 (5 bases). The V gene's germline CDR1 is SGHAT and CDR2 FQNNGV. The CDR3 runs to 14 residues. Trimming pared 5 bases from V and 6 bases from J, leaving 11 bases between.

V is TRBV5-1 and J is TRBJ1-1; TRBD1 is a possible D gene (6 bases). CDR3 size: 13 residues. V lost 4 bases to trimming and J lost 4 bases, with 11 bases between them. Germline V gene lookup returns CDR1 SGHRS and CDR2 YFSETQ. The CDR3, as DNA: TGCGCCAGCAGCCCCACAGGGATCACTGAAGCTTTCTTT. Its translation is CASSPTGITEAFF.

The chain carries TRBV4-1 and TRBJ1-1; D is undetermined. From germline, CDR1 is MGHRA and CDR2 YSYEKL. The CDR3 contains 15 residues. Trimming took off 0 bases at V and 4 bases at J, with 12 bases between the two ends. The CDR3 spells CASSQDRYSFTEAFF. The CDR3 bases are TGCGCCAGCAGCCAAGATCGGTACAGCTTCACTGAAGCTTTCTTT.

CDR3 sequence reads: CASRNSRRVAYNEQFF. DNA of the CDR3: TGTGCCAGTAGAAACAGTCGGAGGGTCGCGTACAATGAGCAGTTCTTC. The chain recombines TRBV19 with TRBJ2-1; tentatively, D is TRBD2 (6 bases). Trimming took off 6 bases at V and 4 bases at J, with 19 bases between the two ends. The CDR3 length is 16 residues. Germline V gives CDR1 LNHDA, CDR2 SQIVND (reference sequence).

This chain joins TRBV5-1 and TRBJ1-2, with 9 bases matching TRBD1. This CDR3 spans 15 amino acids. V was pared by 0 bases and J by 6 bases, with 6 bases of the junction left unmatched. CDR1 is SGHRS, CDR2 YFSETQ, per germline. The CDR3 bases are TGCGCCAGCAGCTTGGGACAGGGGGGTAGGGATGGCTACACCTTC. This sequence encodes CASSLGQGGRDGYTF.

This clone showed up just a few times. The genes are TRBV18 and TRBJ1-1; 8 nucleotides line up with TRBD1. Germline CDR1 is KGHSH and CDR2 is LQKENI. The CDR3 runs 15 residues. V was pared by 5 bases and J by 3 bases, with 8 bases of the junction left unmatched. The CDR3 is CASSASRGRDTEAFF. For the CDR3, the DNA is TGTGCCAGCTCAGCAAGCAGGGGGCGCGACACTGAAGCTTTCTTT.

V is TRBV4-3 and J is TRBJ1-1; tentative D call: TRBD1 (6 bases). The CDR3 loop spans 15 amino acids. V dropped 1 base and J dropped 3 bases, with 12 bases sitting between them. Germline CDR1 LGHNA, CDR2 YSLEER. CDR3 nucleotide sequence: TGCGCCAGCAGCCAAGGAACAGGGTTTGACACTGAAGCTTTCTTT. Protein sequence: CASSQGTGFDTEAFF.

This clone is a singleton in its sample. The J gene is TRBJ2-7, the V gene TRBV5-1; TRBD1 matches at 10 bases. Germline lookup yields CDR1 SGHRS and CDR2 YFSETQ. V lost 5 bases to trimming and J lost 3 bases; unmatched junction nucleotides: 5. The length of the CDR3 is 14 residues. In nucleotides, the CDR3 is TGCGCCAGCAGTAGGGACAGGGGAGACTACGAGCAGTACTTC. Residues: CASSRDRGDYEQYF. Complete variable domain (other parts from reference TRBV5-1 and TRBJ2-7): KAGVTQTPRYLIKTRGQQVTLSCSPISGHRSVSWYQQTPGQGLQFLFEYFSETQRNKGNFPGRFSGRQFSNSRSEMNVSTLELGDSALYLCASSRDRGDYEQYFGPGTRLTVT.

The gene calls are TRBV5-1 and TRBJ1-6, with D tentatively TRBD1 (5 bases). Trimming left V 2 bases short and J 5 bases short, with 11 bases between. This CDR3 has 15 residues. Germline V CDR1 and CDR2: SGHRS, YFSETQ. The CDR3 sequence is CASSLQVPDNSPLHF. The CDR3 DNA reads TGCGCCAGCAGCTTACAGGTTCCTGATAATTCACCCCTCCACTTT.

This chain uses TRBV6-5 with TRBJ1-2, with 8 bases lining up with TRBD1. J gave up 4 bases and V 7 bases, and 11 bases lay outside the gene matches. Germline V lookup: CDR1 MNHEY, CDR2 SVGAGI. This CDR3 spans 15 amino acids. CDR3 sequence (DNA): TGTGCCAGCACCCTCCCGGGACAGGTATCCTATGGCTACACCTTC. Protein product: CASTLPGQVSYGYTF.

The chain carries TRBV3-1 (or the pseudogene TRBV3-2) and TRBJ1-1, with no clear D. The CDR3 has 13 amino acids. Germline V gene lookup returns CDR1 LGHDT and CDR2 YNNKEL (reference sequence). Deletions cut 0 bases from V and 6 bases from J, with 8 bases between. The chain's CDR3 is CASSQESGAEAFF. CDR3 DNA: TGTGCCAGCAGCCAAGAGTCCGGGGCTGAAGCTTTCTTT.

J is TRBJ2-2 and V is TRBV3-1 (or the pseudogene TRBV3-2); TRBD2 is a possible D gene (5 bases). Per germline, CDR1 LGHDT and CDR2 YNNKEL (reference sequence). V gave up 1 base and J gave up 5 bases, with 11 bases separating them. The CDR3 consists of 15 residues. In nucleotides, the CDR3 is TGTGCCAGCAGCCAAGGGTTGACGGGGACCGGGGAGCTGTTTTTT. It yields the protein CASSQGLTGTGELFF.

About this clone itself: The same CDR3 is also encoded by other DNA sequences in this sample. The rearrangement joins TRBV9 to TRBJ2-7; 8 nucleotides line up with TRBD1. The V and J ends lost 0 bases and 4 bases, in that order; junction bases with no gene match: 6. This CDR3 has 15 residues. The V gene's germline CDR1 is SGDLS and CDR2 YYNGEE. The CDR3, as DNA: TGTGCCAGCAGCGTAGGTGGGACAGGAGGGTACGAGCAGTACTTC. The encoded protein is CASSVGGTGGYEQYF.

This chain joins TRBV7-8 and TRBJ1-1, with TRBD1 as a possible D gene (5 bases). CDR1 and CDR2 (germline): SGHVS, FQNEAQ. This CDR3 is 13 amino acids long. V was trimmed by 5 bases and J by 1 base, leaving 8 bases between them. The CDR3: CASSLDRNTEAFF. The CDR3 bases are TGTGCCAGCAGCCTCGACAGGAACACTGAAGCTTTCTTT. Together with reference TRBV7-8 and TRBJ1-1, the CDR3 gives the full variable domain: GAGVSQSPRYKVAKRGQDVALRCDPISGHVSLFWYQQALGQGPEFLTYFQNEAQLDKSGLPSDRFFAERPEGSVSTLKIQRTQQEDSAVYLCASSLDRNTEAFFGQGTRLTVV.

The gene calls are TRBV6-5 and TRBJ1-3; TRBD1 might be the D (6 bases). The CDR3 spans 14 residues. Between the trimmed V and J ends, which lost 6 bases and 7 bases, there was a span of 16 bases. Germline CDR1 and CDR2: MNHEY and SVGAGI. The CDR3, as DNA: TGTGCCAGCAGCAACTTGGGACACGGCAACACCATATATTTT. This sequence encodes CASSNLGHGNTIYF.

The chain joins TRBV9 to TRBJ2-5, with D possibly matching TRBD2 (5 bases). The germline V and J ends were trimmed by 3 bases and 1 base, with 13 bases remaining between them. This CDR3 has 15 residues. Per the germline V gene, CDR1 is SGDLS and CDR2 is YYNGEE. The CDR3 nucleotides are TGTGCCAGCAGCGATAGTACGGGGAGCCAAGAGACCCAGTACTTC. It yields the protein CASSDSTGSQETQYF.